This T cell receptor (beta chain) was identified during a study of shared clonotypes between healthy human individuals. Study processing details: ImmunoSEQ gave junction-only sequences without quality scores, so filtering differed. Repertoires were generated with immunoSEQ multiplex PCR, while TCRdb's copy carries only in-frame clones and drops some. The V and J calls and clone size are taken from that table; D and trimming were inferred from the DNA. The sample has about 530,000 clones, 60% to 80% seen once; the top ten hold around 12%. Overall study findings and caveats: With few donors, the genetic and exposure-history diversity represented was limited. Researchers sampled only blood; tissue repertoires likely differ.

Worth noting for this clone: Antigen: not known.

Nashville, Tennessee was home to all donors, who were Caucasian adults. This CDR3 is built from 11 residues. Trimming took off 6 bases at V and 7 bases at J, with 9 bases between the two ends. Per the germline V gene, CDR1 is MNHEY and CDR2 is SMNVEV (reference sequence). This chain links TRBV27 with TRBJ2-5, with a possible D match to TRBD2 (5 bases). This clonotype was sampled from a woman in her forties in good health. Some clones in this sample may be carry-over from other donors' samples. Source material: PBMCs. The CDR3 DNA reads TGTGCCAGCAGCGTGGCGGGGACCCAGTACTTC. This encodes CASSVAGTQYF.